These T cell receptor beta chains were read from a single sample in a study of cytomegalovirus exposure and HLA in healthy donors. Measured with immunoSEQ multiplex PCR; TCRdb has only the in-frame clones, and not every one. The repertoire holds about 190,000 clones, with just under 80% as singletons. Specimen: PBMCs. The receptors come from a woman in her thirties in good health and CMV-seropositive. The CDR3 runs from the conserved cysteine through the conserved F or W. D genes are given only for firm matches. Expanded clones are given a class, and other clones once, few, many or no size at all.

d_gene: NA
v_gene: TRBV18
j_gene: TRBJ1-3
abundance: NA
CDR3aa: CASSQTGSISGNTIYF
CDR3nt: TGTGCCAGCTCACAGACAGGCTCGATCTCTGGAAACACCATATATTTT

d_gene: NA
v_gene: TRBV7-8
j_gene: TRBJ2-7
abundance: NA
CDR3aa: CASSKNFGLPNEQYF
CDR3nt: TGTGCCAGCAGCAAGAACTTTGGACTTCCTAACGAGCAGTACTTC

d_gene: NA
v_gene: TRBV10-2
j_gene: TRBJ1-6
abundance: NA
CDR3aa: CASSDRGLNSPLHF
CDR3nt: TGCGCCAGCAGTGACAGGGGACTAAATTCACCCCTCCACTTT

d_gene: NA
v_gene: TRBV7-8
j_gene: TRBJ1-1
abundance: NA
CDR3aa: CASSSSRFLNTEAFF
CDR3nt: TGTGCCAGCAGCTCGAGCCGCTTCTTGAACACTGAAGCTTTCTTT

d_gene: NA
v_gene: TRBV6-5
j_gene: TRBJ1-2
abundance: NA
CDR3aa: CASSQDWYYGYTF
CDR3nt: TGTGCCAGCAGCCAGGACTGGTACTATGGCTACACCTTC

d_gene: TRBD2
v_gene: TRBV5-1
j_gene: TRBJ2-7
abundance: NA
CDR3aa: CASSNLAGGIHEQYF
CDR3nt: TGCGCCAGCAGTAATCTAGCGGGAGGTATCCACGAGCAGTACTTC

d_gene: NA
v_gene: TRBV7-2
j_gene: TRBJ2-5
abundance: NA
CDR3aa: CASSRDPGETQYF
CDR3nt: TGTGCCAGCAGCCGTGACCCCGGGGAGACCCAGTACTTC

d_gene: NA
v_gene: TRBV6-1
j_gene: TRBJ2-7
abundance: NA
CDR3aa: CASSEPTMGGGALYEQYF
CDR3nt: TGTGCCAGCAGTGAACCGACGATGGGTGGGGGCGCGTTATACGAGCAGTACTTC

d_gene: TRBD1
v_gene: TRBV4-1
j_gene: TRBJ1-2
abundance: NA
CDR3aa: CASSQDPGQGSLMGYGYTF
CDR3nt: TGCGCCAGCAGCCAAGACCCGGGACAGGGAAGTTTGATGGGATATGGCTACACCTTC

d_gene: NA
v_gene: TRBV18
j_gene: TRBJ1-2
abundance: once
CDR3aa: CASRLFYGYTF
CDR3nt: TGTGCCAGCCGTCTGTTCTATGGCTACACCTTC

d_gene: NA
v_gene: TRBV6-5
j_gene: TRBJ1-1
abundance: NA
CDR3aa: CASSYSQSTEAFF
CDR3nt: TGTGCCAGCAGTTACTCCCAGTCCACTGAAGCTTTCTTT

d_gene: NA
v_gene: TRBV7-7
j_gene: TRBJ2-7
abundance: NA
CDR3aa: CASSPTTGAGEQYF
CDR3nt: TGTGCTAGCAGCCCAACGACGGGTGCTGGAGAGCAGTACTTC

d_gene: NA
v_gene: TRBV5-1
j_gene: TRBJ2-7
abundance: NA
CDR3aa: CASSLDREQYF
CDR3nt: TGCGCCAGCAGCTTGGATCGCGAGCAGTACTTC

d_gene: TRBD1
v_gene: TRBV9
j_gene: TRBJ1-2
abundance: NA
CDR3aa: CASSVEGQGYDYGYTF
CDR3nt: TGTGCCAGCAGCGTAGAGGGACAGGGTTATGACTATGGCTACACCTTC

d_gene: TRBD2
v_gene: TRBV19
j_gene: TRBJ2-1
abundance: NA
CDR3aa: CASIPTSGERGEQFF
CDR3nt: TGTGCCAGTATCCCGACTAGCGGGGAAAGGGGTGAGCAGTTCTTC

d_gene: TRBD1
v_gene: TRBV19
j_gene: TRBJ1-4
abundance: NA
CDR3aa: CASSISQGTGNEKLFF
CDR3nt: TGTGCCAGTAGTATCTCTCAAGGGACAGGGAATGAAAAACTGTTTTTT

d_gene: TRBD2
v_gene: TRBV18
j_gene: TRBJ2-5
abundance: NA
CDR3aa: CASSPQSGRPETQYF
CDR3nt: TGTGCCAGCTCACCACAGAGCGGGAGGCCTGAGACCCAGTACTTC

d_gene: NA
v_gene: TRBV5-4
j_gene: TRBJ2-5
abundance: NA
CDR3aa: CASSADNPGTQYF
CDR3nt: TGTGCCAGCAGCGCTGACAATCCCGGGACCCAGTACTTC

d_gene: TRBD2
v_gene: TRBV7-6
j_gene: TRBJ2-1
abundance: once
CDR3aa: CASSSFPRGRLNNEQFF
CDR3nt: TGTGCCAGCAGCTCCTTCCCCCGCGGGAGGCTCAACAATGAGCAGTTCTTC

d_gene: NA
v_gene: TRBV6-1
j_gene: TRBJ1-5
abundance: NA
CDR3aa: CASGRGGQPQHF
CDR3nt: TGTGCCAGTGGCAGGGGCGGTCAGCCCCAGCATTTT

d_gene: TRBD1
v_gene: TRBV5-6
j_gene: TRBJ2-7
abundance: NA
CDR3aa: CASSPPDRGMSYEQYF
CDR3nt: TGTGCCAGCAGCCCCCCGGACAGGGGAATGTCCTACGAGCAGTACTTC

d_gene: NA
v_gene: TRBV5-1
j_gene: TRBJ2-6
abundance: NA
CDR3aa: CASSWDTFSGANVLTF
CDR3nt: TGCGCCAGCAGCTGGGACACTTTCTCTGGGGCCAACGTCCTGACTTTC

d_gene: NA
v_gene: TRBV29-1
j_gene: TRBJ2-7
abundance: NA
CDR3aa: CSVEAGEQYF
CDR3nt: TGCAGCGTTGAAGCCGGGGAACAGTACTTC

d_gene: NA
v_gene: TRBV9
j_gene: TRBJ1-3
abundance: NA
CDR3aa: CASSARGLGDLSGNTIYF
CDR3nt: TGTGCCAGCAGCGCGAGGGGGTTGGGTGATTTGTCTGGAAACACCATATATTTT

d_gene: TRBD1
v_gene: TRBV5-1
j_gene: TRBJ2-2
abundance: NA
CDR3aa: CASSQDRANTGELFF
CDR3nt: TGCGCCAGCAGCCAGGACAGGGCGAACACCGGGGAGCTGTTTTTT

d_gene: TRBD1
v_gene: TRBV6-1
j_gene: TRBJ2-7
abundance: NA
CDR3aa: CASSGIQGAGEQYF
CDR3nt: TGTGCCAGCAGTGGCATACAGGGGGCGGGCGAGCAGTACTTC

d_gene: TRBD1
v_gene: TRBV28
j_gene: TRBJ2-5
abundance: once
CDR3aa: CASPGGGQGRFGGETQYF
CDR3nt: TGTGCCAGCCCCGGTGGGGGACAGGGAAGGTTCGGCGGTGAGACCCAGTACTTC

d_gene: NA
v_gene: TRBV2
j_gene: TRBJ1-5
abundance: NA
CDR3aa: CASSEHSGNPQPQHF
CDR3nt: TGTGCCAGCAGTGAACATTCGGGTAATCCGCAGCCCCAGCATTTT

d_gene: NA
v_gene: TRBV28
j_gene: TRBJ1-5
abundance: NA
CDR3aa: CASSVTFREEGNQPQHF
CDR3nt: TGTGCCAGCAGTGTGACATTCAGGGAGGAGGGCAATCAGCCCCAGCATTTT

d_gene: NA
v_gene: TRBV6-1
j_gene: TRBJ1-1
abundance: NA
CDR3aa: CASSTQGMNTEAFF
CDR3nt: TGTGCCAGCAGTACACAGGGCATGAACACTGAAGCTTTCTTT